This T cell receptor beta chain was recorded in a study of regulatory T cells in long-lasting Graves disease (dated by TCRdb to the early 2020s). Regarding the research as a whole: Patients with newly diagnosed Graves' disease had been on antithyroid drugs for under 3 months. Peripheral blood TCR sequencing and RNA sequencing compared persistent Graves' disease patients with newly diagnosed Graves' disease patients. The study was conducted in China and was registered as a clinical trial. A total of approximately 35 samples underwent TCR sequencing: 13 from persistent and roughly 20 from newly diagnosed Graves' disease patients.

Taken with the paper, the label for time point translates to: newly diagnosed GD, antithyroid drugs for less than 3 months. For both TCR sequencing and RNA sequencing, RNA was extracted from PBMCs using TRIzol. The diagnosis of Graves' disease was made according to American Thyroid Association guidelines. Patients for the study were recruited at an endocrinology department in Xi'an, China. From each patient, around 9 milliliters of peripheral blood was collected into an EDTA anticoagulant tube. PBMCs were isolated by Ficoll Paque Plus density gradient separation without further T cell sorting. An Agilent 2100 Bioanalyzer and agarose gel were used to check RNA quality, and a NanoDrop 2000 was used to measure RNA concentration. The method behind the library was multiplex PCR. Sequenced on an Illumina HiSeq 4000. TCR beta libraries were built with iRepertoire HTBI primers and Arm-PCR amplification of CDR3 regions. Before sequencing, the PCR products underwent gel purification. As for the authors' bioinformatics: Across samples, around 58 TRBV and 12 to 15 TRBJ segments were identified and used for gene usage analysis of CDR3 amino acid clonotypes. Filtered high-quality paired reads were merged into contigs using COPE and FqMerger. BLAST was used to align contigs to the IMGT TRBV, TRBD and TRBJ reference genes, and CDR3 was defined following IMGT. Any clonotype with a frequency above 0.1% was counted as a highly expanded clone. Repertoire diversity was measured by Shannon entropy, and V-J evenness by the Gini coefficient. Clonotypes shared by more than one individual were considered public. Starting from the raw public reads, TCRdb applied fastp trimming at Q25, assembled clones with MiXCR and retained in-frame beta chains. Rows merge per CDR3 protein into single entries with the most common DNA and genes. Clone size and V and J calls follow TCRdb, not the original study. The sample table contains 350,000 to 450,000 distinct CDR3 sequences; only one count was recorded for over 15% of them. The ten largest clonotypes hold just under 30% of the sample.

Beyond this particular receptor, the publication reports: The authors acknowledged the small sample size as a limitation that may reduce accuracy. Peripheral blood alone was examined, since thyroid tissue, which constituted the primary lesion, could not be accessed. Sequencing and analysis were limited to the TCR beta chain. Compared with newly diagnosed patients, persistent Graves' disease patients had lower TCR Shannon entropy and fewer highly expanded clones, which suggests clonal expansion. A larger number of public clonotypes was shared among persistent patients (more than 2,500) than among newly diagnosed patients (approximately 1,000).

This clonotype was detected many times. It lacks a known antigen. No much larger clone is present one base from it, and per-base qualities are unavailable. This sample was also put to use in a study of T cells in Graves' hyperthyroidism and ophthalmopathy. Drawing on the second study: Graves' hyperthyroidism was defined as stable when no progression to ophthalmopathy occurred over 18 months of follow-up. The hyperthyroidism patients were between 18 and 65 years old and newly diagnosed, with a disease duration of less than 2 months. Exclusion was applied to patients with uncontrolled infections, other autoimmune diseases, pregnancy or lactation. Diagnoses were based on clinical symptoms, serum thyroxine and TRAb, thyroid ultrasound and orbital computed tomography. A first-round RT-PCR of the TCR CDR3 used the HTBI primer set with the Qiagen OneStep RT-PCR kit. Most expanded thyroid clonotypes (frequency above 0.001) were also found in blood, which suggests that blood repertoires may mirror thyroid immune responses. A model built on a 13 V-J signature distinguished ophthalmopathy from stable hyperthyroidism, reaching about 88% sensitivity and around 81% specificity in cross-validation and 80%/75% in testing. In validation, progression to ophthalmopathy was predicted by the model with almost 71% sensitivity and 72% to 85% specificity, a median of around 5.9 months before onset. To identify distinguishing TCR V-J signatures, a discovery cohort of 90 to 100 patients was used, comprising 43 with Graves' ophthalmopathy and around 60 with stable Graves' hyperthyroidism. Prospective prediction of ophthalmopathy was tested in an independent validation cohort of some 19 hyperthyroidism patients and 15 to 17 patients who later progressed to ophthalmopathy. The roughly 94 discovery patients were randomly split 7:3 into training and test sets. The study also compared thyroid tissue and blood T-cell repertoires from several Graves' hyperthyroidism patients. Following sampling, methimazole starting at 30 mg daily was given to hyperthyroidism patients, and high-dose intravenous methylprednisolone was given to ophthalmopathy patients. Libraries were constructed in a second round of multiplex PCR, after which size selection and purification were performed. Paired-end sequencing of the libraries was performed with 100 bp reads on an Illumina HiSeq2000. SOAPnuke was used to process the raw data, throwing out any read that contained adapters or uncalled bases, had a mean Phred below 15, or lacked an exact constant-primer or identifier match. High-quality paired reads were merged using COPE v1.2.5, and each unique nucleotide sequence was defined as a clonotype. MiTCR v1.1 was used to align clonotypes to the IMGT TRBV, TRBD and TRBJ reference segments. Only V-J combinations with frequency above 0.0001, covering 99% to 99.2% of repertoires, were analysed. A TCS score was defined as the ratio of F50 (clonal expansion) to E x V (chaos), with BLOSUM62-based TCRdist applied between CDR3 peptides within each V-J. Welch's t-statistics and random forest reduced just over 500 V-J features to around 14, which were used in a naive Bayes classifier (R e1071). No statistical method was used to set the sample size in advance, and investigators knew the group allocation. According to the paper, TCR Vbeta CDR3 sequencing was carried out on roughly 130 peripheral blood samples, which came from 40 to 45 ophthalmopathy, fewer than 80 hyperthyroidism and some 17 progressor patients.

This clonotype was sampled from a man in his forties or fifties with Graves disease. Donor details come from another sample of the same person, matched by shared clones. The sample in question was peripheral blood mononuclear cells (PBMCs), obtained at new diagnosis, from a patient treated with antithyroid drugs.

This receptor carries the CDR3 CASSRLGQGAYEQYF. The sequenced DNA: TGTGCCAGCAGTCGCCTCGGGCAGGGGGCCTACGAGCAGTACTTC. Here the chain combines TRBV6-1 and TRBJ2-7; 7 middle bases align to TRBD1. From the cysteine through the phenylalanine, the CDR3 covers 15 amino acids. Kept here is only the CDR3 DNA, which spans 45 bases and is read in frame from base 1. Compared with germline, V lacks 5 bases and J lacks 2 bases; bases without a gene match: 9. From a lookup of the germline V gene, CDR1 and CDR2 are MNHNS and SASEGT.